This paragraph reports one T cell receptor (beta chain). Its antigen is currently unknown. V gave up 3 bases and J gave up 0 bases, with 11 bases separating them. Looked up from germline, CDR1 is SGHTS and CDR2 is YDEGEE. This CDR3 contains 15 residues. TCR beta cDNA libraries had unique molecular identifiers. Once roughly 0.85 to 11 million T cells were used, roughly 490,000 cDNA molecules resulted. TCRdb re-called the PCR reads through MiXCR, storing one row per CDR3 protein. The sample has roughly 800,000 distinct CDR3 sequences, about 53% seen once. The data derive from a study of post-analysis software for immune sequencing data. Study overall: Patients had relapsing-remitting, secondary progressive or progressive-relapsing multiple sclerosis; some lacked subtype.

General observations from the study: By F measure, strong co-clustering occurred among samples prepared in the same batch. Patients had higher frequencies than controls of roughly five TRBV segments, including TRBV5-6, TRBV5-1 and TRBV20-1. Normalized Chao1 diversity was significantly reduced in patients versus controls.

The source is a girl aged 10 to 17 with multiple sclerosis. The genes are TRBV5-8 and TRBJ2-3; TRBD2 is a possible D gene (7 bases). Material for sequencing was blood. CDR3: CASSSRGASTDTQYF. The CDR3 DNA sequence: TGTGCCAGCAGCTCCCGGGGGGCTAGCACAGATACGCAGTATTTT. Supplemented by reference TRBV5-8 and TRBJ2-3, the full variable domain reads EAGVTQSPTHLIKTRGQQATLRCSPISGHTSVYWYQQALGLGLQFLLWYDEGEERNRGNFPPRFSGRQFPNYSSELNVNALELEDSALYLCASSSRGASTDTQYFGPGTRLTVL.